The 21 T cell receptor beta chains below come from one sample, sequenced in a study of STAT5B mutations in CD4+ large granular lymphocyte leukemia. Data came from immunoSEQ multiplex PCR; TCRdb stores just in-frame clones and leaves some out. The profile covers 15,000 to 20,000 clones, with approximately 84% appearing a single time and around 14% taken by the ten largest. Sequencing was performed on CD4+ T cells from blood buffy coats. Receptor source: a human donor in good health.

The chain combines TRBV2 with TRBJ1-2; TRBD1 is a possible D gene (6 bases). Looked up from germline, CDR1 is SNHLY and CDR2 is FYNNEI. The CDR3 length is 15 residues. V lost 6 bases to trimming and J lost 8 bases, with 22 bases between them. The CDR3 DNA sequence: TGTGCCAGCAGAGGACAGCGCACGAGAATCGAGGGCTACACCTTC. Its translation: CASRGQRTRIEGYTF.

This clone was picked up a small number of times. CDR3 loop: CSVRGTEAFF. CDR3 DNA: TGCAGCGTAAGGGGAACTGAAGCTTTCTTT. This chain uses TRBV29-1 with TRBJ1-1, with D perhaps TRBD1 (5 bases). Trimming removed 6 bases from V and 5 bases from J, with 7 bases in between. CDR1 and CDR2 (germline): SQVTM, ANQGSEA. There are 10 residues in the CDR3. The full variable domain, with the rest looked up from reference TRBV29-1 and TRBJ1-1, is SAVISQKPSRDICQRGTSLTIQCQVDSQVTMMFWYRQQPGQSLTLIATANQGSEATYESGFVIDKFPISRPNLTFSTLTVSNMSPEDSSIYLCSVRGTEAFFGQGTRLTVV.

The V and J genes are TRBV6-5 and TRBJ1-1, with a tentative D call TRBD1 (5 bases). Germline values: CDR1 MNHEY, CDR2 SVGAGI. Trimming took 2 bases from V and 4 from J, leaving 11 bases between them. The CDR3 covers 14 residues. CDR3 DNA: TGTGCCAGCAGTTACGATCCGGGGGGCACTGAAGCTTTCTTT. Amino acid sequence: CASSYDPGGTEAFF.

V is TRBV6-1 and J is TRBJ1-2; D is unresolved. The CDR3 is 15 amino acids. Trimming took 7 bases from V and 8 from J, leaving 23 bases between them. Per germline, CDR1 MNHNS and CDR2 SASEGT. The DNA for the CDR3 is TGTGCCAGCACCCGCGGACTCTGGTCTGATTCGGGCTACACCTTC. Its protein is CASTRGLWSDSGYTF.

This chain joins TRBV2 and TRBJ2-1, with D tentatively TRBD1 (6 bases). CDR1 is SNHLY and CDR2 is FYNNEI in the germline V gene. Between the trimmed V and J ends, which lost 5 bases and 3 bases, there was a span of 20 bases. The CDR3 spans 17 residues. This chain's CDR3 is CASSQFPTGILYNEQFF. CDR3 nucleotide sequence: TGTGCCAGCAGTCAATTTCCCACAGGGATCCTCTACAATGAGCAGTTCTTC.

The chain has TRBV27 and TRBJ2-5, with D maybe TRBD1 (6 bases). CDR3 length: 14 residues. CDR1 is MNHEY, CDR2 SMNVEV, per germline (reference sequence). V shed 5 bases and J shed 5 bases, with 15 bases lying between them. The CDR3 coding sequence is TGTGCCAGCAGTATACGACAGGCTGGCGAGACCCAGTACTTC. Encoded protein: CASSIRQAGETQYF.

This clone came up a few times. V and J are TRBV4-1 and TRBJ1-2; TRBD1 is a possible D gene (5 bases). The CDR3 loop spans 14 amino acids. Trimming took 2 bases from V and 8 from J, leaving 15 bases between them. The germline gives CDR1 MGHRA, CDR2 YSYEKL. The CDR3 DNA is TGCGCCAGCAGCCAACTTGTCGGGACGACGGGCTACACCTTC. Residues: CASSQLVGTTGYTF.

The V gene is TRBV7-2, the J gene TRBJ2-1; D gene unclear. The CDR3 has 16 amino acids. CDR1 and CDR2 from the germline V gene are SGHTA and FQGNSA. V was trimmed by 2 bases and J by 1 base, leaving 12 bases between them. For the CDR3, the DNA is TGTGCCAGCAGCTTAAGGGTGGGCGCGTCCTACAATGAGCAGTTCTTC. Translation: CASSLRVGASYNEQFF.

The chain combines TRBV2 with TRBJ1-5; possible D gene TRBD1, 6 bases. Trimming removed 6 bases from V and 3 bases from J, with 12 bases in between. This CDR3 has 14 residues. Germline V CDR1 and CDR2: SNHLY, FYNNEI. Here the CDR3 DNA reads TGTGCCAGCAGCGTTGGGACATACAATCAGCCCCAGCATTTT. Encoded protein: CASSVGTYNQPQHF.

This chain connects TRBV10-3 to TRBJ2-5; 8 bases are a match to TRBD2. This CDR3 comprises 14 residues. The V segment lost 8 bases and the J segment 4 bases; nucleotides outside the gene matches: 9. Germline lookup yields CDR1 ENHRY and CDR2 SYGVKD. The CDR3 nucleotides read TGTGCCATCCGAGGAGCGGGAGCGGGAGAGACCCAGTACTTC. Translation: CAIRGAGAGETQYF.

This chain links TRBV10-2 with TRBJ2-1; no definite D call. The CDR3 is 15 amino acids. V lost 6 bases, J lost 0 bases, and 12 bases lay in between. Germline assignment: CDR1 WSHSY and CDR2 SAAADI. The DNA for the CDR3 is TGCGCCAGCAGGACATTAGCTAACTCCTACAATGAGCAGTTCTTC. This codes for CASRTLANSYNEQFF.

The chain uses TRBV12-5 and TRBJ1-5; D is undetermined. V shed 3 bases and J shed 9 bases, with 9 bases lying between them. The germline gives CDR1 LGHNT, CDR2 FRNRAP. This CDR3 comprises 12 residues. The CDR3 loop is CASGLSDRPQHF. CDR3 coding DNA: TGTGCTAGTGGTTTAAGTGATCGGCCCCAGCATTTT.

V is TRBV5-5 and J is TRBJ2-5; 8 bases align to TRBD1. Germline trimming cut 3 bases from V and 3 bases from J; bases unmatched to any gene: 4. Germline V CDR1 and CDR2: SGHKS, YYEKEE (reference sequence). CDR3 length equals 14 residues. This CDR3 is CASSSQTGEETQYF. CDR3 bases: TGTGCCAGCAGCTCGCAGACAGGGGAAGAGACCCAGTACTTC. Looking up the rest from reference TRBV5-5 and TRBJ2-5 gives the full variable domain: DAGVTQSPTHLIKTRGQQVTLRCSPISGHKSVSWYQQVLGQGPQFIFQYYEKEERGRGNFPDRFSARQFPNYSSELNVNALLLGDSALYLCASSSQTGEETQYFGPGTRLLVL.

The CDR3 DNA follows: TGTGCCAGCAATGGGGGTTCCTACAATGAGCAGTTCTTC. Translated, it gives CASNGGSYNEQFF. V usage is TRBV6-1 and J usage is TRBJ2-1, with D perhaps TRBD1 or TRBD2 (5 bases each). Germline V lookup: CDR1 MNHNS, CDR2 SASEGT. This CDR3 has 13 residues. The germline V and J ends were trimmed by 7 bases and 1 base, with 8 bases remaining between them.

The V and J genes are TRBV4-2 and TRBJ2-2; 10 bases fit TRBD2. In germline, CDR1 is LGHNA, CDR2 YNFKEQ. V trimming: 3 bases; J trimming: 0 bases; junction bases outside the gene matches: 10. This CDR3 has 19 residues. CDR3 nucleotide sequence: TGTGCCAGCAGCCATATCGGAACTAGCGGGATATCGAACACCGGGGAGCTGTTTTTT. Its translation is CASSHIGTSGISNTGELFF.

J is TRBJ2-3 and V is TRBV29-1, with a weak D call TRBD2 (6 bases). From germline, CDR1 is SQVTM and CDR2 ANQGSEA. Trimming took off 5 bases at V and 3 bases at J, with 15 bases between the two ends. The CDR3 is 14 residues long. The CDR3 region is CSVPEWGRTDTQYF. CDR3 DNA sequence: TGCAGCGTTCCAGAGTGGGGGAGGACAGATACGCAGTATTTT.

The chain is built from TRBV9 and TRBJ2-2, with 9 nucleotides matching TRBD1. The CDR3 runs to 18 residues. Trimming removed 1 base from V and 0 bases from J; junction bases left unmatched: 7. CDR1 is SGDLS, CDR2 YYNGEE, per germline. DNA for the CDR3: TGTGCCAGCAGCGTATTGACAGGGGGTCCTTCGAACACCGGGGAGCTGTTTTTT. It specifies CASSVLTGGPSNTGELFF.

V and J are TRBV6-5 and TRBJ1-2; TRBD1 is a possible D gene (5 bases). In germline, CDR1 is MNHEY, CDR2 SVGAGI. CDR3 length: 14 amino acids. V dropped 6 bases and J dropped 5 bases, with 16 bases sitting between them. This CDR3 is CASRWGTSEYGYTF. The CDR3 DNA reads TGTGCCAGCAGGTGGGGCACCTCTGAATATGGCTACACCTTC.

The chain links TRBV19 to TRBJ2-1, with D maybe TRBD2 (6 bases). The CDR3 extends over 14 amino acids. CDR1 is LNHDA and CDR2 is SQIVND in the germline V gene (reference sequence). V was cut by 4 bases and J by 1 base, with 8 bases left in between. The CDR3 spells CASSRGLSYNEQFF. The CDR3 DNA reads TGTGCCAGTAGTAGGGGACTTTCCTACAATGAGCAGTTCTTC.

This clone occurred a few times. J is TRBJ2-2 and V is TRBV6-1; 7 bases match TRBD1. The CDR3 has 15 residues. The ends lost 4 bases at V and 1 base at J; junction bases unmatched: 3. Germline values: CDR1 MNHNS, CDR2 SASEGT. The CDR3 region is CASSVYRGNTGELFF. The DNA of the CDR3 is TGTGCCAGCAGTGTCTACAGGGGGAACACCGGGGAGCTGTTTTTT.

The chain uses TRBV5-1 and TRBJ1-1, with TRBD1 matching over 8 bases. The CDR3 is made up of 15 amino acids. Germline CDR1 and CDR2: SGHRS and YFSETQ. The J segment lost 1 base and the V segment lost 4 bases, leaving 6 bases of the junction unmatched. CDR3 nucleotides: TGCGCCAGCAGCGTAGGGACAGGCTGGAACACTGAAGCTTTCTTT. Translation gives CASSVGTGWNTEAFF.